This T cell receptor (beta chain) was observed in a study of T cell responses to AZD1222 COVID-19 vaccine. Background on the study: Pooling covered second doses at about 4 or about 12 weeks. Findings of the study overall: Reportedly, nearly half of unique spike TCRs recognized epitopes outside B.1.351/B.1.1.7 mutations. Spike-wide vaccine-associated CD4 TCRs dominated at 160-218 and 743-854. Donors were mostly white British, more females; clonal diversity possibly underestimated.

This CDR3 is built from 14 residues. With 5 bases clipped from V and 9 bases from J, the junction kept 9 bases outside the gene matches. The germline CDR1 and CDR2 sequences are SEHNR and FQNEAQ (reference sequence). A note on this clone: The target antigen is unknown.

Sequencing used immunoSEQ multiplex PCR; TCRdb keeps in-frame clones, though not all of them. Here the sample spans roughly 120,000 clones, more than 85% being singletons. The chain uses TRBV7-9 and TRBJ2-1, with TRBD2 identical over 8 bases. This receptor was obtained from an adult in good health. The material sequenced was peripheral blood, taken on day 0 of AZD1222 vaccination. This CDR3 reads CASSTRAGAIEQFF. The CDR3 DNA follows: TGTGCCAGCAGCACTAGAGCGGGAGCGATTGAGCAGTTCTTC. The full variable domain, its missing parts supplied by reference TRBV7-9 and TRBJ2-1, is DTGVSQNPRHKITKRGQNVTFRCDPISEHNRLYWYRQTLGQGPEFLTYFQNEAQLEKSRLLSDRFSAERPKGSFSTLEIQRTEQGDSAMYLCASSTRAGAIEQFFGPGTRLTVL.